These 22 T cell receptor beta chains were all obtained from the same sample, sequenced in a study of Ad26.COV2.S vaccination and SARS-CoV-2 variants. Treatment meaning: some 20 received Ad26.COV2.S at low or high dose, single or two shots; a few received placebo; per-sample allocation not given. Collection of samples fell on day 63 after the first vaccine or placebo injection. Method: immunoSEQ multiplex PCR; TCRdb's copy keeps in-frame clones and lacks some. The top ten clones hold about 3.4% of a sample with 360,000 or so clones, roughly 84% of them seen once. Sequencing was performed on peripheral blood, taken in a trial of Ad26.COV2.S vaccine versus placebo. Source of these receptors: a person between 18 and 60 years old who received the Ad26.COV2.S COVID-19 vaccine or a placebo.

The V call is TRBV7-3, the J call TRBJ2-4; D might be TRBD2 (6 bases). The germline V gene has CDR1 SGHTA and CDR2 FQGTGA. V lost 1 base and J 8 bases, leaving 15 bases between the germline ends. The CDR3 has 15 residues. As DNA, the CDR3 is TGTGCCAGCAGCTTAAGTTCCGGGGGTGGCCACATTCAGTACTTC. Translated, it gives CASSLSSGGGHIQYF. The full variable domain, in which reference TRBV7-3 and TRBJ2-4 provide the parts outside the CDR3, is GAGVSQTPSNKVTEKGKYVELRCDPISGHTALYWYRQSLGQGPEFLIYFQGTGAADDSGLPNDRFFAVRPEGSVSTLKIQRTERGDSAVYLCASSLSSGGGHIQYFGAGTRLSVL.

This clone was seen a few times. The CDR3 DNA reads as TGTGCCAGCAGCCCCGTAGGGGGACCAAATCAGCCCCAGCATTTT. It codes for CASSPVGGPNQPQHF. The genes are TRBV9 and TRBJ1-5; weak D call: TRBD1 (6 bases). The CDR3 length is 15 residues. V lost 4 bases, J lost 4 bases, and 15 bases lay in between. The germline CDR1 and CDR2 sequences are SGDLS and YYNGEE. The full variable domain, its missing parts supplied by reference TRBV9 and TRBJ1-5, is DSGVTQTPKHLITATGQRVTLRCSPRSGDLSVYWYQQSLDQGLQFLIQYYNGEERAKGNILERFSAQQFPDLHSELNLSSLELGDSALYFCASSPVGGPNQPQHFGDGTRLSIL.

CDR3 sequence reads: CASSLGGLYNEQFF. As DNA, the CDR3 is TGTGCCAGCAGCTTGGGGGGACTATACAATGAGCAGTTCTTC. This chain joins TRBV7-8 and TRBJ2-1; 7 positions agree with TRBD2. The CDR3 is made up of 14 amino acids. Per germline, CDR1 SGHVS and CDR2 FQNEAQ. The ends lost 3 bases at V and 4 bases at J; junction bases unmatched: 3.

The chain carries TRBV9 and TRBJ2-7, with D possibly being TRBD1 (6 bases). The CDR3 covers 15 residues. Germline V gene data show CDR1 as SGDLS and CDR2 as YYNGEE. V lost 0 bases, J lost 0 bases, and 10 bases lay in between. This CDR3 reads CASSVGGTSSYEQYF. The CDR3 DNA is TGTGCCAGCAGCGTAGGTGGGACAAGCTCCTACGAGCAGTACTTC.

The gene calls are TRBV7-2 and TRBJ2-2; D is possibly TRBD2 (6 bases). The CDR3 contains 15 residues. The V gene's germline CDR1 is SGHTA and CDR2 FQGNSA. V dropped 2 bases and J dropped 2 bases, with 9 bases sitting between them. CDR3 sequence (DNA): TGTGCCAGCAGCTTACTCGGGGGTAACACCGGGGAGCTGTTTTTT. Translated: CASSLLGGNTGELFF.

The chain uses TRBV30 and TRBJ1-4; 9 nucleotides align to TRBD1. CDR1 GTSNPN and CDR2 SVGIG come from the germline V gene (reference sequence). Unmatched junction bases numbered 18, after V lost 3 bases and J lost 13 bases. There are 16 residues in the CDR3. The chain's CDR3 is CAWSPSTGGAMSGLFF. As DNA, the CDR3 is TGTGCCTGGAGCCCTTCGACAGGGGGGGCTATGTCGGGACTGTTTTTT.

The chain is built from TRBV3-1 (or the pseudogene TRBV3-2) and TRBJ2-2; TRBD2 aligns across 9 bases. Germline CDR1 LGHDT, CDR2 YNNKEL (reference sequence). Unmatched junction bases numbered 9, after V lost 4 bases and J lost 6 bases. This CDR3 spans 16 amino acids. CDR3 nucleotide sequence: TGTGCCAGCAGCCCATTGGCGGGGGGGCTGTCCGGGGAGCTGTTTTTT. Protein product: CASSPLAGGLSGELFF.

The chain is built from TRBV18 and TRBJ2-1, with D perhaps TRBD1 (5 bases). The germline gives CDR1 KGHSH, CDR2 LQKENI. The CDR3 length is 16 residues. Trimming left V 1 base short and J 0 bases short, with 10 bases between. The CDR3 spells CASSPQDSSSYNEQFF. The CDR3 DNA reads TGTGCCAGCTCACCACAAGACAGTAGCTCCTACAATGAGCAGTTCTTC.

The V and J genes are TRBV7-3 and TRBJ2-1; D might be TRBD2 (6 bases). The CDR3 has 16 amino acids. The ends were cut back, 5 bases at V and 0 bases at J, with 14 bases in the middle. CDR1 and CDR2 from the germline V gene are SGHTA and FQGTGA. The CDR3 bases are TGTGCCAGCAGCGAGCGGCGGGAAAGCTCCTACAATGAGCAGTTCTTC. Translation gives CASSERRESSYNEQFF.

The CDR3 loop reads CASGLAGTPKAFF. The CDR3 coding sequence is TGTGCTAGTGGTTTGGCAGGTACCCCGAAAGCTTTCTTT. The chain employs TRBV12-5 and TRBJ1-1; no firm D call. V lost 1 base and J lost 9, with 12 bases in between. CDR1 and CDR2 (germline): LGHNT, FRNRAP. The CDR3 is made up of 13 amino acids.

Here the CDR3 DNA reads TGTGCCAGTAGACGGGGACAGGCCCTAGGGACCGGGGAGCTGTTTTTT. Residues: CASRRGQALGTGELFF. The rearrangement uses TRBV19 and TRBJ2-2, with 8 positions matching TRBD1. There are 16 residues in the CDR3. Germline lookup yields CDR1 LNHDA and CDR2 SQIVND (reference sequence). J gave up 5 bases and V 6 bases, and 11 bases lay outside the gene matches.

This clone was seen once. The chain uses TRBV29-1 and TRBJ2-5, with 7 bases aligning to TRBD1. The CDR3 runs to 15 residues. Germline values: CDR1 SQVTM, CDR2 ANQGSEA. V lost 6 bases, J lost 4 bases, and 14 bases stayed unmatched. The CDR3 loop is CSVAPMLRDRETQYF. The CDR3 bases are TGCAGCGTGGCTCCCATGCTTCGGGACAGAGAGACCCAGTACTTC.

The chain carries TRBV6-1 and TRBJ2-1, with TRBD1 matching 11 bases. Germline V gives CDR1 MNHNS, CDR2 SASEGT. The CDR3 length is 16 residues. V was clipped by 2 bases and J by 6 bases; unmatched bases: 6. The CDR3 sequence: CASSETRTGGFNEQFF. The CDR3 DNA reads TGTGCCAGCAGTGAAACCCGGACAGGGGGCTTCAATGAGCAGTTCTTC.

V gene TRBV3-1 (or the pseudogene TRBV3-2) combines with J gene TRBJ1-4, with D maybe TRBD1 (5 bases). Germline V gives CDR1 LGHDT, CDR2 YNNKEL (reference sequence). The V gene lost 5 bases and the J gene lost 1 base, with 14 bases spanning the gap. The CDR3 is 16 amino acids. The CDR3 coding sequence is TGTGCCAGCAGCGGCGGGGCGAGGGTAACTAATGAAAAACTGTTTTTT. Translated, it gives CASSGGARVTNEKLFF.

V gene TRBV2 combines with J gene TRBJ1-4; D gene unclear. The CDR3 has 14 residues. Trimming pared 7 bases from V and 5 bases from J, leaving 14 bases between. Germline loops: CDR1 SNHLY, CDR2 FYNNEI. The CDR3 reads CASIRAPSNEKLFF. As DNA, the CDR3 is TGTGCCAGCATCCGGGCCCCAAGCAATGAAAAACTGTTTTTT.

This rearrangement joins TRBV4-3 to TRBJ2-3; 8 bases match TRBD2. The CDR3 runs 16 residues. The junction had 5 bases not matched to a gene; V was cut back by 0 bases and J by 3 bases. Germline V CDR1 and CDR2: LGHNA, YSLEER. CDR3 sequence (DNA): TGCGCCAGCAGCCAAGAGGTACCGGGGGGGACAGATACGCAGTATTTT. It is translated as CASSQEVPGGTDTQYF.

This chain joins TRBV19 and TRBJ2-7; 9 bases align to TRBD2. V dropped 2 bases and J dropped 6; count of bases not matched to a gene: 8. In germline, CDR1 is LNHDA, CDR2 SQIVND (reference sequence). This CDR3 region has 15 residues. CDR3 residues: CASSIRLAGFREQYF. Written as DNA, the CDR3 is TGTGCCAGTAGTATAAGGCTAGCGGGGTTTCGCGAGCAGTACTTC. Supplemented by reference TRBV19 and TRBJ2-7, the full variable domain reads DGGITQSPKYLFRKEGQNVTLSCEQNLNHDAMYWYRQDPGQGLRLIYYSQIVNDFQKGDIAEGYSVSREKKESFPLTVTSAQKNPTAFYLCASSIRLAGFREQYFGPGTRLTVT.

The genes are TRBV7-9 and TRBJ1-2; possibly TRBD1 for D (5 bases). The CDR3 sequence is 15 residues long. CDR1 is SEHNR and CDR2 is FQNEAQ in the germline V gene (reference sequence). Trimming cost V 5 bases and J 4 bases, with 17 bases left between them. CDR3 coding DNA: TGTGCCAGCAGCGCCACTTCAGGGATCCTCTATGGCTACACCTTC. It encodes CASSATSGILYGYTF.

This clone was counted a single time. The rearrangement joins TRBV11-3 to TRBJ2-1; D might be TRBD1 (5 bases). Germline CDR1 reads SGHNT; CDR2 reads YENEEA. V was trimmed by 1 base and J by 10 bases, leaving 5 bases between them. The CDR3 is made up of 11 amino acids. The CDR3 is CASSLGTEQFF. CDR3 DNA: TGTGCCAGCAGCTTAGGGACAGAGCAGTTCTTC.

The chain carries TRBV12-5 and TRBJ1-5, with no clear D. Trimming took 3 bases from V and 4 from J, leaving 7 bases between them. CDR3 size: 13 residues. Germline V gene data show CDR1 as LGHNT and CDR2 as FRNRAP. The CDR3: CASGFGENQPQHF. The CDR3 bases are TGTGCTAGTGGTTTTGGGGAGAATCAGCCCCAGCATTTT. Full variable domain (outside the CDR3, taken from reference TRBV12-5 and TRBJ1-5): DARVTQTPRHKVTEMGQEVTMRCQPILGHNTVFWYRQTMMQGLELLAYFRNRAPLDDSGMPKDRFSAEMPDATLATLKIQPSEPRDSAVYFCASGFGENQPQHFGDGTRLSIL.

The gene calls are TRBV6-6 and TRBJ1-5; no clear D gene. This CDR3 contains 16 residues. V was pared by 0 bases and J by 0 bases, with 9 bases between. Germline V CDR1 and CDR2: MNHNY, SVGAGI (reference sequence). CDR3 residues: CASSYSRDYSNQPQHF. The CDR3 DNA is TGTGCCAGCAGTTACTCCAGAGACTATAGCAATCAGCCCCAGCATTTT.

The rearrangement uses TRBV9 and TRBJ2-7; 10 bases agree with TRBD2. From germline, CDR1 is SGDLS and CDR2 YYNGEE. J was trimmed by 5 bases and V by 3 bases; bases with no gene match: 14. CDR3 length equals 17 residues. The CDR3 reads CASSESGGAFTPHEQYF. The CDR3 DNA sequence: TGTGCCAGCAGCGAGAGCGGGGGGGCCTTTACCCCCCACGAGCAGTACTTC.